This T cell receptor beta chain was identified in a study of blood T cell repertoires in COVID-19. About the research overall: The analysed material was cDNA or gDNA that came from T cells, B-cell-depleted T cells, or PBMCs.

The germline V gene encodes CDR1 MNHEY and CDR2 SVGAGI. The length of the CDR3 is 12 residues. V was pared by 6 bases and J by 10 bases, with 4 bases of the junction left unmatched. Profiled with immunoSEQ multiplex PCR; TCRdb holds only in-frame clones, not every one. The sample holds 130,000 to 150,000 clones, around nine tenths seen once. The source is a man aged 45 to 65 with active or convalescent COVID-19. The chain recombines TRBV6-5 with TRBJ1-4, with 8 positions matching TRBD1. The material sequenced was peripheral blood. CDR3 sequence: CASRDTGGKLFF. The CDR3 bases are TGTGCCAGCAGGGATACAGGGGGAAAACTGTTTTTT.